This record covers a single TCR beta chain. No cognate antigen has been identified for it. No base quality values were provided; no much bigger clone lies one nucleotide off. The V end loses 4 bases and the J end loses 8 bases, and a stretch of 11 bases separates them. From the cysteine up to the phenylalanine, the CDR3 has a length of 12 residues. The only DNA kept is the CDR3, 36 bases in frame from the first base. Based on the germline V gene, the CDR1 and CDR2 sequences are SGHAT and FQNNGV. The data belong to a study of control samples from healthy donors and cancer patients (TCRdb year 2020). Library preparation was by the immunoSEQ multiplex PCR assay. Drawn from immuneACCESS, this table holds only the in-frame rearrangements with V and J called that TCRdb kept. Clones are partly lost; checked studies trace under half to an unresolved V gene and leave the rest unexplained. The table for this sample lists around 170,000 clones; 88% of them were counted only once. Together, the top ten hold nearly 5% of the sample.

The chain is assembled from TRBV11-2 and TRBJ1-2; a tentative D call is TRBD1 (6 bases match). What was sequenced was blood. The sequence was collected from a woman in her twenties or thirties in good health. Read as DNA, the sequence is TGTGCCAGCAGCTACGGACAGCGGGGCTACACCTTC. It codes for CASSYGQRGYTF.